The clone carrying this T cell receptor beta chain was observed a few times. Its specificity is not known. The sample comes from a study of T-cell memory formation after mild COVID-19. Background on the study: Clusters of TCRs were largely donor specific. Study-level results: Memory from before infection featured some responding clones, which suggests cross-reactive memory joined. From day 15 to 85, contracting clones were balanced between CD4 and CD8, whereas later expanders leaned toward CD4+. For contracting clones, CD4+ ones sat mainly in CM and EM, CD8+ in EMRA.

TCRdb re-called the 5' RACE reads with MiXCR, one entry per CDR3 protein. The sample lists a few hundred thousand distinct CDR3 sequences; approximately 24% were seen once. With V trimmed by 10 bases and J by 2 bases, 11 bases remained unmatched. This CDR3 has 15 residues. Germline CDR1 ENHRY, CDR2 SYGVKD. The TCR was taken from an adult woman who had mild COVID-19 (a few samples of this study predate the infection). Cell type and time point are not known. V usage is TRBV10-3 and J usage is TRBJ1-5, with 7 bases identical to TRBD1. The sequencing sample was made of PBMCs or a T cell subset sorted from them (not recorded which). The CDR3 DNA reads TGTGCCACCCGCCGACAGGGCCAAGGCAATCAGCCCCAGCATTTT. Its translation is CATRRQGQGNQPQHF.